This record covers a single T cell receptor (beta chain). TCRdb's table, derived via immunoSEQ multiplex PCR, lists solely in-frame clones and lacks some. The sample has about 23,000 clones; about 89% are singletons. This sample was taken from a study of T cell changes during pregnancy in multiple sclerosis. The material sequenced was CD8+ T cells from peripheral blood mononuclear cells, taken in the first trimester of pregnancy. The receptor was isolated from a female donor with multiple sclerosis, enrolled in a pregnancy study.

The CDR3 coding sequence is TGTGCCTGGACTCGAGGGGGGGTCGGCTACGAGCAGTACTTC. Residues: CAWTRGGVGYEQYF. V and J are TRBV30 and TRBJ2-7, with TRBD2 as a possible D gene (7 bases). The CDR3 runs 14 residues. The germline CDR1 and CDR2 sequences are GTSNPN and SVGIG (reference sequence). V gave up 4 bases and J gave up 3 bases, with 16 bases separating them. The complete variable domain, with remaining parts taken from reference TRBV30 and TRBJ2-7, reads SQTIHQWPATLVQPVGSPLSLECTVEGTSNPNLYWYRQAAGRGLQLLFYSVGIGQISSEVPQNLSASRPQDRQFILSSKKLLLSDSGFYLCAWTRGGVGYEQYFGPGTRLTVT.